One and the same sample provided the 22 T cell receptor beta chains below, sequenced in a study of blood T cell repertoires in COVID-19. Sequenced by immunoSEQ multiplex PCR; TCRdb stores in-frame clones only, minus some. This table has 200,000 to 250,000 clones, approximately 84% appearing once. Sequencing was performed on peripheral blood. These receptors were obtained from a woman in her twenties or thirties who had recovered from COVID-19.

This clone was seen ten or more times. The chain carries TRBV2 and TRBJ1-3; D is uncertain. Germline V gene sequence: CDR1 SNHLY, CDR2 FYNNEI. The V end was cut by 6 bases, the J end by 2 bases, with 11 bases between. CDR3 length: 14 residues. CDR3 sequence: CASRGVAAGNTIYF. CDR3 in DNA: TGTGCCAGCAGGGGCGTAGCGGCTGGAAACACCATATATTTT.

This clone showed up just once. The chain employs TRBV5-1 and TRBJ1-1, with 7 positions matching TRBD1. Germline assignment: CDR1 SGHRS and CDR2 YFSETQ. V dropped 0 bases and J dropped 7; count of bases not matched to a gene: 9. This CDR3 comprises 15 residues. The chain's CDR3 is CASSLGTGGIDEAFF. DNA of the CDR3: TGCGCCAGCAGCTTGGGGACAGGAGGTATTGATGAAGCTTTCTTT.

This clone has only one observation. This rearrangement joins TRBV9 to TRBJ2-7; D ambiguous. Per germline, CDR1 SGDLS and CDR2 YYNGEE. The CDR3 has 15 residues. V was trimmed by 1 base and J by 2 bases, leaving 13 bases between them. The CDR3: CASSVLPETTYEQYF. The CDR3 DNA reads as TGTGCCAGCAGCGTATTACCAGAAACAACCTACGAGCAGTACTTC.

The chain couples TRBV7-8 to TRBJ1-1, with D tentatively TRBD1 (6 bases). The germline V and J ends were trimmed by 1 base and 0 bases, with 9 bases remaining between them. Germline assignment: CDR1 SGHVS and CDR2 FQNEAQ. The CDR3 is 15 residues long. CDR3 residues: CASSLDTGMNTEAFF. The CDR3 nucleotides read TGTGCCAGCAGCTTAGATACAGGGATGAACACTGAAGCTTTCTTT.

CDR3 protein: CASHKGLSGELFF. The CDR3 DNA reads as TGTGCCAGCCACAAGGGACTCTCCGGGGAGCTGTTTTTT. The chain recombines TRBV5-5 with TRBJ2-2, with D maybe TRBD2 (6 bases). CDR1 is SGHKS, CDR2 YYEKEE, per germline (reference sequence). CDR3 length: 13 amino acids. Trimming pared 7 bases from V and 6 bases from J, leaving 13 bases between.

This chain connects TRBV9 to TRBJ1-4, with D possibly matching TRBD1 (5 bases). Germline assignment: CDR1 SGDLS and CDR2 YYNGEE. This CDR3 spans 16 amino acids. The V end was cut by 3 bases, the J end by 7 bases, with 19 bases between. The CDR3 here is CASSASPGGGSEKLFF. CDR3 bases: TGTGCCAGCAGCGCCTCTCCCGGGGGAGGGAGTGAAAAACTGTTTTTT.

The rearrangement links TRBV6-1 to TRBJ2-1, with TRBD2 matching over 10 bases. Germline CDR1 is MNHNS and CDR2 is SASEGT. This CDR3 region has 18 residues. J was trimmed by 0 bases and V by 3 bases; bases with no gene match: 8. DNA for the CDR3: TGTGCCAGCAGTGATAGGCTAGCGGGGGCCCTCTCCTACAATGAGCAGTTCTTC. Its translation is CASSDRLAGALSYNEQFF.

The count of this clone is one. CDR3 region: CASSLGLANEKLFF. As DNA, the CDR3 is TGTGCCAGCAGCTTGGGGTTAGCTAATGAAAAACTGTTTTTT. The gene calls are TRBV5-6 and TRBJ1-4; D is unresolved. Germline CDR1 and CDR2: SGHDT and YYEEEE. The length of the CDR3 is 14 residues. V was shortened by 0 bases and J by 3 bases, with 6 bases between the two germline ends.

This clone was observed once. V usage is TRBV6-2 or TRBV6-3 and J usage is TRBJ2-3, with 7 bases identical to TRBD2. Losses at the gene ends were 2 bases for V and 3 bases for J; bases not matched to a gene: 5. Germline CDR1 reads MNHEY; CDR2 reads SVGEGT. This CDR3 has 15 residues. The CDR3 reads CASSYNRLATDTQYF. CDR3 bases: TGTGCCAGCAGTTACAATAGACTAGCAACAGATACGCAGTATTTT.

V usage is TRBV29-1 and J usage is TRBJ2-3; 9 nucleotides align to TRBD1. CDR3 length: 13 amino acids. Germline V gives CDR1 SQVTM, CDR2 ANQGSEA. This CDR3 is CSATGGWTDTQYF. The CDR3 nucleotides read TGCAGTGCGACAGGGGGTTGGACAGATACGCAGTATTTT.

This clone was found once. This sequence joins TRBV7-3 and TRBJ1-1, with 8 bases lining up with TRBD1. Trimming cost V 5 bases and J 6 bases; bases outside gene matches: 8. CDR3 size: 14 residues. In germline, CDR1 is SGHTA, CDR2 FQGTGA. The CDR3 here is CASSPGTGHSEAFF. The CDR3 DNA is TGTGCCAGCAGCCCCGGGACAGGCCATTCTGAAGCTTTCTTT. The variable domain in full, completed from reference TRBV7-3 and TRBJ1-1, reads GAGVSQTPSNKVTEKGKYVELRCDPISGHTALYWYRQSLGQGPEFLIYFQGTGAADDSGLPNDRFFAVRPEGSVSTLKIQRTERGDSAVYLCASSPGTGHSEAFFGQGTRLTVV.

The rearrangement uses TRBV18 and TRBJ2-7; TRBD1 might be the D (6 bases). V was clipped by 3 bases and J by 6 bases, with 12 bases between them. CDR1 and CDR2 (germline): KGHSH, LQKENI. The CDR3 runs 13 residues. The CDR3 DNA follows: TGTGCCAGCTCACCCGATCTACAGGGCGAGCAGTACTTC. Amino acid sequence: CASSPDLQGEQYF. The full variable domain, its missing parts supplied by reference TRBV18 and TRBJ2-7, is NAGVMQNPRHLVRRRGQEARLRCSPMKGHSHVYWYRQLPEEGLKFMVYLQKENIIDESGMPKERFSAEFPKEGPSILRIQQVVRGDSAAYFCASSPDLQGEQYFGPGTRLTVT.

This chain joins TRBV10-3 and TRBJ2-6, with D unclear. CDR3 size: 14 residues. V gave up 0 bases and J gave up 2 bases, with 2 bases separating them. Germline CDR1 ENHRY, CDR2 SYGVKD. CDR3 protein: CAISESTGANVLTF. DNA for the CDR3: TGTGCCATCAGTGAGTCCACTGGGGCCAACGTCCTGACTTTC.

The chain recombines TRBV19 with TRBJ2-1; 12 bases align to TRBD2. The CDR3 has 16 residues. J lost 6 bases, V lost 7 bases, and 10 bases had no gene match. The germline V gene encodes CDR1 LNHDA and CDR2 SQIVND (reference sequence). CDR3: CASTASGGALVNEQFF. The DNA of the CDR3 is TGTGCCAGTACGGCTAGCGGGGGGGCCTTGGTCAATGAGCAGTTCTTC.

The V call is TRBV5-1, the J call TRBJ2-1; TRBD1 matches at 9 bases. Trimming cost V 3 bases and J 3 bases; bases outside gene matches: 7. The CDR3 sequence is 16 residues long. Germline CDR1 and CDR2: SGHRS and YFSETQ. CDR3 loop: CASSYNRDRDYNEQFF. CDR3 nucleotide sequence: TGCGCCAGCAGCTATAACCGGGACAGGGACTACAATGAGCAGTTCTTC.

The chain combines TRBV19 with TRBJ2-7, with 11 bases fitting TRBD1. This CDR3 contains 14 residues. From germline, CDR1 is LNHDA and CDR2 SQIVND (reference sequence). Trimming at V came to 3 bases and at J to 2 bases, leaving 0 bases not matched to a gene. The DNA for the CDR3 is TGTGCCAGTAGTATGGGACAGGGGGCCTACGAGCAGTACTTC. Its translation: CASSMGQGAYEQYF.

The chain is built from TRBV4-3 and TRBJ1-1, with TRBD1 identical over 10 bases. Germline lookup yields CDR1 LGHNA and CDR2 YSLEER. V gave up 2 bases and J gave up 5 bases; unmatched junction bases: 5. This CDR3 region has 15 residues. The CDR3 region is CASSQSTGGGTEAFF. In nucleotides, the CDR3 is TGCGCCAGCAGCCAATCGACAGGGGGCGGGACTGAAGCTTTCTTT.

The genes are TRBV4-1 and TRBJ2-7; 9 bases match TRBD2. This CDR3 spans 20 amino acids. The germline CDR1 and CDR2 sequences are MGHRA and YSYEKL. V shed 0 bases and J 1 base; nucleotides not matched to a gene: 16. The DNA of the CDR3 is TGCGCCAGCAGCCAAGATTTTACCCGTGACAGTAGCGGGGGATCCTACGAGCAGTACTTC. It specifies CASSQDFTRDSSGGSYEQYF.

The chain combines TRBV5-4 with TRBJ1-4; 7 nucleotides agree with TRBD1. Trimming at V came to 5 bases and at J to 0 bases, leaving 10 bases not matched to a gene. Germline V gene data show CDR1 as SGHNT and CDR2 as YYREEE (reference sequence). This CDR3 has 17 residues. This CDR3 reads CASSHMDRSSTNEKLFF. In nucleotides, the CDR3 is TGTGCCAGCAGTCACATGGACAGGTCGTCAACTAATGAAAAACTGTTTTTT.

This sequence joins TRBV5-5 and TRBJ1-2; TRBD1 might be the D (5 bases). Looked up from germline, CDR1 is SGHKS and CDR2 is YYEKEE (reference sequence). V was clipped by 4 bases and J by 4 bases, with 14 bases between them. The CDR3 has 14 residues. The DNA for the CDR3 is TGTGCCAGCAGCACGCAGTCGGGGGTCTATGGCTACACCTTC. This codes for CASSTQSGVYGYTF.

On this clone itself: Other DNA sequences from this sample encode an identical CDR3 as well. The chain combines TRBV11-2 with TRBJ2-3; 8 bases align to TRBD2. V shed 5 bases, J shed 5 bases, and the junction held 6 bases outside the gene matches. The CDR3 covers 14 residues. Germline CDR1 and CDR2: SGHAT and FQNNGV. For the CDR3, the DNA is TGTGCCAGCAGCCGGGGACTAGTGGGAGATACGCAGTATTTT. Its translation: CASSRGLVGDTQYF.

The CDR3 sequence is CASSQDLATSGHSYEQYF. The CDR3 DNA reads TGTGCCAGCAGCCAAGATTTGGCAACTAGCGGGCACTCCTACGAGCAGTACTTC. This chain uses TRBV4-2 with TRBJ2-7; 9 bases align to TRBD2. This CDR3 contains 18 residues. With 0 bases clipped from V and 0 bases from J, the junction kept 9 bases outside the gene matches. Looked up from germline, CDR1 is LGHNA and CDR2 is YNFKEQ.